Listed here is a single TCR beta chain. Its specificity is not known. The use of a sample-barcoded 5' primer and a J-beta primer mix characterized a second PCR of roughly 6 to 11 cycles. TCRdb re-analysed the 5' RACE reads in MiXCR, keeping a single row per CDR3 protein. In the table there are about 1,500,000 distinct CDR3 sequences, roughly 45% of which are singletons. This sample is part of a study of blood T cells in healthy people across ages. Regarding the study as a whole: It was not known whether donors were CMV positive (a possible confounder of expanded clonotype changes). The fall in TCR beta diversity per million T cells was roughly linear with age.

CDR3 length equals 14 residues. Trimming removed 10 bases at V and 0 bases at J, with 14 bases between. CDR1 and CDR2 from the germline V gene are ENHRY and SYGVKD. V usage is TRBV10-3 and J usage is TRBJ2-3; D remains ambiguous. Sequenced input: blood. The sequence was obtained from a woman aged 18-29 years in good health. The CDR3 coding sequence is TGTGCCACATCAAGCCTGGACAGCACAGATACGCAGTATTTT. Protein product: CATSSLDSTDTQYF.